This T cell receptor (beta chain) stems from a study of OX40 agonist ivuxolimab in advanced cancers. Study-wide results and caveats: Low levels of normalized T-cell clonal expansion also appeared in some nonresponders.

To note about this clone: Its antigen remains unknown.

Sequenced by immunoSEQ multiplex PCR; TCRdb stores in-frame clones only, minus some. The sample has approximately 99,000 clones, approximately 95% seen once. This clonotype was sampled from an adult with an advanced solid tumor such as melanoma, head and neck, liver or kidney cancer. The sequencing used CD4+ or CD8+ T cells sorted from blood, collected in a trial of the OX40 agonist ivuxolimab.

The CDR3: CASSQGPQLAGGQPSSYNEQFF. Here the CDR3 DNA reads TGTGCCAGCAGCCAGGGCCCCCAACTAGCGGGGGGCCAACCGAGCTCCTACAATGAGCAGTTCTTC. This sequence joins TRBV28 and TRBJ2-1, with 12 bases matching TRBD2. The germline gives CDR1 MDHEN, CDR2 SYDVKM. The V gene end was trimmed by 6 bases and the J gene end by 0 bases; junction bases not matched to a gene: 21. The CDR3 covers 22 residues.